The 13 T cell receptor beta chains below all came from one sample that was sequenced in a study of radiotherapy plus CTLA-4 blockade in lung cancer. Some clones are missing from TCRdb's copy, which holds only in-frame ones; the method was immunoSEQ multiplex PCR. The sample has 80,000 or so clones; about 78% are singletons. The sequencing used peripheral blood, collected from a patient treated with radiotherapy plus ipilimumab. These receptors came from a human donor with non-small cell lung cancer who had a partial response to radiotherapy plus ipilimumab. Some clones in this sample may be carry-over from other donors' samples.

The V call is TRBV30, the J call TRBJ2-7, with 8 bases that match TRBD1. V dropped 2 bases and J dropped 5; count of bases not matched to a gene: 11. This CDR3 has 15 amino acids. Germline V CDR1 and CDR2: GTSNPN, SVGIG (reference sequence). The CDR3 protein is CAWSLPRTGKNEQYF. In DNA, the CDR3 is TGTGCCTGGAGTCTTCCTCGGACAGGGAAAAACGAGCAGTACTTC.

V gene TRBV28 combines with J gene TRBJ2-3, with 13 positions matching TRBD2. Germline trimming cut 1 base from V and 3 bases from J; bases unmatched to any gene: 7. There are 18 residues in the CDR3. In germline, CDR1 is MDHEN, CDR2 SYDVKM. The CDR3 spells CASSLLVLAGGQTDTQYF. CDR3 nucleotide sequence: TGTGCCAGCAGTTTATTGGTACTAGCGGGGGGGCAGACAGATACGCAGTATTTT.

For this clone: The junction does not match germline at one end; this may be a read error. This rearrangement joins TRBV11-3 to TRBJ1-2, with TRBD1 as a possible D gene (5 bases). The CDR3 has 14 amino acids. In germline, CDR1 is SGHNT, CDR2 YENEEA. CDR3 sequence reads: CASSLGTDNYGYIF. CDR3 nucleotide sequence: TGTGCCAGCAGCTTAGGGACGGACAACTATGGCTACATCTTC.

The chain carries TRBV19 and TRBJ2-1; D is unresolved. Germline assignment: CDR1 LNHDA and CDR2 SQIVND (reference sequence). V lost 3 bases, J lost 0 bases, and 12 bases lay in between. The CDR3 contains 16 residues. The CDR3 region is CASSIAAMSSYNEQFF. The CDR3 nucleotides read TGTGCCAGTAGTATCGCCGCAATGAGCTCCTACAATGAGCAGTTCTTC.

The rearrangement links TRBV11-2 to TRBJ1-2, with a possible D match to TRBD1 (6 bases). CDR3 length: 14 amino acids. V was trimmed by 4 bases and J by 4 bases, leaving 13 bases between them. Looked up from germline, CDR1 is SGHAT and CDR2 is FQNNGV. CDR3: CASSSRTASYGYTF. CDR3 nucleotide sequence: TGTGCCAGCAGCTCCAGGACAGCCTCCTATGGCTACACCTTC.

The chain couples TRBV18 to TRBJ2-7, with D maybe TRBD1 (5 bases). V lost 3 bases to trimming and J lost 4 bases, with 16 bases between them. The germline gives CDR1 KGHSH, CDR2 LQKENI. The CDR3 spans 15 residues. The CDR3 here is CASSPDTGRRYEQYF. The DNA for the CDR3 is TGTGCCAGCTCACCTGACACAGGACGAAGATACGAGCAGTACTTC.

V is TRBV2 and J is TRBJ2-7; maybe TRBD2 (6 bases). The V end was cut by 6 bases, the J end by 3 bases, with 12 bases between. The CDR3 consists of 13 residues. The germline CDR1 and CDR2 sequences are SNHLY and FYNNEI. The CDR3 loop reads CASSLGRGYEQYF. The CDR3, as DNA: TGTGCCAGCAGCCTGGGGCGGGGCTACGAGCAGTACTTC.

This sequence joins TRBV25-1 and TRBJ2-5; TRBD1 is a possible D gene (6 bases). The CDR3 runs to 15 residues. V lost 0 bases, J lost 5 bases, and 13 bases lay in between. From germline, CDR1 is MGHDK and CDR2 SYGVNS. The CDR3 DNA is TGTGCCAGCAGTGAATACGCCAGGGGATTCGAGACCCAGTACTTC. Amino acids: CASSEYARGFETQYF. The full variable domain, its missing parts supplied by reference TRBV25-1 and TRBJ2-5, is EADIYQTPRYLVIGTGKKITLECSQTMGHDKMYWYQQDPGMELHLIHYSYGVNSTEKGDLSSESTVSRIRTEHFPLTLESARPSHTSQYLCASSEYARGFETQYFGPGTRLLVL.

This clone was detected once. V is TRBV4-3 and J is TRBJ2-7; TRBD1 matches 7 bases. With V trimmed by 3 bases and J by 3 bases, 8 bases remained unmatched. Looked up from germline, CDR1 is LGHNA and CDR2 is YSLEER. CDR3 length: 15 residues. CDR3 nucleotides: TGCGCCAGCAGCCAGGATAGACAGGGCGGCTACGAGCAGTACTTC. This sequence encodes CASSQDRQGGYEQYF.

This chain's CDR3 is CASSHLRDTYEQYF. The CDR3 DNA is TGTGCCAGCAGCCACCTCAGGGACACCTACGAGCAGTACTTC. V is TRBV14 and J is TRBJ2-7, with a possible D match to TRBD1 (6 bases). V lost 3 bases, J lost 2 bases, and 11 bases lay in between. CDR3 length equals 14 residues. CDR1 is SGHDN, CDR2 FVKESK, per germline.

The gene calls are TRBV6-5 and TRBJ1-2; TRBD1 agrees at 7 bases. V dropped 2 bases and J dropped 8; count of bases not matched to a gene: 5. The CDR3 contains 13 residues. Per the germline V gene, CDR1 is MNHEY and CDR2 is SVGAGI. The CDR3 protein is CASSYNGRGGYTF. The CDR3 DNA follows: TGTGCCAGCAGTTACAACGGCAGGGGGGGCTACACCTTC.

This chain uses TRBV30 with TRBJ2-7, with 10 bases aligning to TRBD2. The CDR3 length is 16 residues. Per germline, CDR1 GTSNPN and CDR2 SVGIG (reference sequence). Losses at the gene ends were 1 base for V and 0 bases for J; bases not matched to a gene: 6. CDR3 in DNA: TGTGCCTGGAGTGAACTGACTAGCGGGCCCTCCTACGAGCAGTACTTC. This codes for CAWSELTSGPSYEQYF.

V is TRBV2 and J is TRBJ1-2; 7 bases agree with TRBD1. Trimming at V came to 6 bases and at J to 7 bases, leaving 5 bases not matched to a gene. The CDR3 consists of 12 residues. CDR1 and CDR2 (germline): SNHLY, FYNNEI. CDR3 protein: CASSLQGFGYTF. CDR3 nucleotides: TGTGCCAGCAGCCTACAGGGGTTTGGCTACACCTTC.